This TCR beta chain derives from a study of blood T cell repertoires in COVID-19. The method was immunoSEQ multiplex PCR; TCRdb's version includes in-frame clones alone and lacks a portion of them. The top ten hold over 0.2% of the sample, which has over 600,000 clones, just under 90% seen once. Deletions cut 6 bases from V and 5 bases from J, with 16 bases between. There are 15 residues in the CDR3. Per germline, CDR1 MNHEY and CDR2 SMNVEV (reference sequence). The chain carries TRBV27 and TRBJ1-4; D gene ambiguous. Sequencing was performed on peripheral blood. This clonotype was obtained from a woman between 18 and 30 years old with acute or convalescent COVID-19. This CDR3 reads CASRRGWGDNEKLFF. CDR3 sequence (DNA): TGTGCCAGCAGACGCGGGTGGGGTGACAATGAAAAACTGTTTTTT. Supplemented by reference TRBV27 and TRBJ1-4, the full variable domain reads EAQVTQNPRYLITVTGKKLTVTCSQNMNHEYMSWYRQDPGLGLRQIYYSMNVEVTDKGDVPEGYKVSRKEKRNFPLILESPSPNQTSLYFCASRRGWGDNEKLFFGSGTQLSVL.